Following are 11 T cell receptor beta chains from one sample sequenced in a study of blood T cell repertoires in COVID-19. Sequencing was performed with immunoSEQ multiplex PCR; in TCRdb, only in-frame clones are kept and a portion is missing. The table lists around 73,000 clones, approximately 83% of them singletons, with 28% in the top ten. Sequenced: peripheral blood. These receptors were collected from a human donor in a cohort sampled during active COVID-19.

The V and J genes are TRBV20-1 and TRBJ2-1; 7 bases map to TRBD2. Germline-derived CDR1 and CDR2 are DFQATT and SNEGSKA (reference sequence). V lost 6 bases, J lost 0 bases, and 8 bases stayed unmatched. CDR3 length: 15 amino acids. CDR3 sequence reads: CSASGSGVSYNEQFF. The CDR3 bases are TGCAGTGCGAGTGGCAGCGGGGTCTCCTACAATGAGCAGTTCTTC.

The V call is TRBV7-9, the J call TRBJ2-1; 11 bases agree with TRBD1. Trimming removed 5 bases from V and 15 bases from J; junction bases left unmatched: 9. This CDR3 comprises 13 residues. Germline CDR1 is SEHNR and CDR2 is FQNEAQ (reference sequence). The CDR3 loop reads CASSLGTGGTWFF. The CDR3 bases are TGTGCCAGCAGCCTCGGGACAGGGGGTACATGGTTCTTC.

The V gene is TRBV27, the J gene TRBJ2-5; 8 bases are a match to TRBD2. In germline, CDR1 is MNHEY, CDR2 SMNVEV (reference sequence). V lost 0 bases, J lost 5 bases, and 5 bases stayed unmatched. This CDR3 has 15 amino acids. The CDR3 loop reads CASSLSWASGETQYF. DNA for the CDR3: TGTGCCAGCAGTTTATCGTGGGCTAGCGGGGAGACCCAGTACTTC.

The J gene is TRBJ1-4, the V gene TRBV2; a possible D gene is TRBD1 (5 bases). V lost 0 bases to trimming and J lost 10 bases, with 6 bases between them. CDR3 length: 12 amino acids. Germline loops: CDR1 SNHLY, CDR2 FYNNEI. CDR3 bases: TGTGCCAGCAGTGAAGCAAGGGGAAAACTGTTTTTT. It encodes CASSEARGKLFF. Drawing the rest from reference TRBV2 and TRBJ1-4, the complete variable domain is EPEVTQTPSHQVTQMGQEVILRCVPISNHLYFYWYRQILGQKVEFLVSFYNNEISEKSEIFDDQFSVERPDGSNFTLKIRSTKLEDSAMYFCASSEARGKLFFGSGTQLSVL.

This sequence joins TRBV7-9 and TRBJ2-2; D remains ambiguous. V lost 2 bases to trimming and J lost 0 bases, with 4 bases between them. This CDR3 is 14 amino acids long. CDR1 and CDR2 (germline): SEHNR, FQNEAQ (reference sequence). Here the CDR3 DNA reads TGTGCCAGCAGCTTATTAGCGAACACCGGGGAGCTGTTTTTT. Its translation is CASSLLANTGELFF.

This sequence joins TRBV13 and TRBJ1-2; D not certain. Trimming pared 5 bases from V and 0 bases from J, leaving 13 bases between. There are 15 residues in the CDR3. The germline CDR1 and CDR2 sequences are PRHDT and FYEKMQ (reference sequence). This CDR3 is CASSPPAGTNYGYTF. The CDR3 bases are TGTGCCAGCAGCCCCCCCGCGGGAACTAACTATGGCTACACCTTC. Full variable domain (outside the CDR3, taken from reference TRBV13 and TRBJ1-2): AAGVIQSPRHLIKEKRETATLKCYPIPRHDTVYWYQQGPGQDPQFLISFYEKMQSDKGSIPDRFSAQQFSDYHSELNMSSLELGDSALYFCASSPPAGTNYGYTFGSGTRLTVV.

The chain combines TRBV6-2 or TRBV6-3 with TRBJ2-7, with D perhaps TRBD1 (5 bases). Germline V CDR1 and CDR2: MNHEY, SVGEGT. This CDR3 has 14 amino acids. The V gene lost 3 bases and the J gene lost 0 bases, with 9 bases spanning the gap. The CDR3 reads CASSYYGHSYEQYF. CDR3 bases: TGTGCCAGCAGTTATTATGGACACTCCTACGAGCAGTACTTC.

This sequence joins TRBV6-5 and TRBJ1-2; possibly TRBD1 for D (6 bases). Looked up from germline, CDR1 is MNHEY and CDR2 is SVGAGI. Trimming removed 8 bases at V and 8 bases at J, with 15 bases between. This CDR3 has 12 residues. CDR3 protein: CASVQGLWGYTF. The CDR3 DNA is TGTGCCAGCGTACAGGGTTTGTGGGGCTACACCTTC.

The V and J genes are TRBV10-3 and TRBJ2-2; no clear D. CDR1 is ENHRY, CDR2 SYGVKD, per germline. CDR3 length: 15 amino acids. V lost 0 bases and J lost 1, with 6 bases in between. CDR3 nucleotides: TGTGCCATCAGTGAGTCGCGCGGGAACACCGGGGAGCTGTTTTTT. This translates into CAISESRGNTGELFF.

The V gene is TRBV10-3, the J gene TRBJ1-2, with 7 bases aligning to TRBD1. V shed 3 bases, J shed 6 bases, and the junction held 4 bases outside the gene matches. Per germline, CDR1 ENHRY and CDR2 SYGVKD. The CDR3 length is 13 residues. In DNA form, the CDR3 reads TGTGCCATCAGTGATCGACAGGGCCATGGCTACACCTTC. As protein: CAISDRQGHGYTF.

This rearrangement joins TRBV6-5 to TRBJ2-3, with a tentative D call TRBD2 (6 bases). Per germline, CDR1 MNHEY and CDR2 SVGAGI. Trimming cost V 5 bases and J 6 bases, with 15 bases left between them. The CDR3 has 14 amino acids. As DNA, the CDR3 is TGTGCCAGCAGTAGAACTTCGACTAGTGATACGCAGTATTTT. This gives the protein CASSRTSTSDTQYF.